The present TCR beta chain was sequenced within a study of shared clonotypes between healthy human individuals. The CDR3 loop spans 13 amino acids. Trimming removed 6 bases at V and 2 bases at J, with 8 bases between. Germline lookup yields CDR1 SSHAT and CDR2 FNYEAQ (reference sequence). Clones were sequenced by immunoSEQ multiplex PCR, and TCRdb holds only the in-frame ones, with some missing. The sample lists hundreds of thousands of clones; less than 80% were seen once. The sequencing sample was made of memory CD4+ T cells sorted from blood. Subset of the sample: CD45RA-negative fraction. This TCR came from a woman in her twenties or thirties in good health. This chain joins TRBV7-7 and TRBJ1-5, with D tentatively TRBD1 (5 bases). This CDR3 reads CASSKGGNQPQHF. The CDR3 bases are TGTGCCAGCAGTAAAGGGGGCAATCAGCCCCAGCATTTT.